Following are 14 T cell receptor beta chains from one sample sequenced in a study of cytomegalovirus exposure and HLA in healthy donors. In the PCR, 60 Vbeta and 13 Jbeta primers were used. The table came from immunoSEQ multiplex PCR; TCRdb's copy has only in-frame clones and leaves some out. In the table there are 150,000 or so clones, 77% of which are singletons. Sequencing was carried out using PBMCs. The receptor source for this set is a woman younger than 45 in good health and CMV-seronegative.

V gene TRBV29-1 combines with J gene TRBJ2-1, with 11 bases lining up with TRBD1. This CDR3 region has 16 residues. Germline trimming cut 0 bases from V and 4 bases from J; bases unmatched to any gene: 5. Germline V gene sequence: CDR1 SQVTM, CDR2 ANQGSEA. The CDR3 sequence: CSVEEDRGHSYNEQFF. CDR3 DNA: TGCAGCGTTGAAGAGGACAGGGGGCATAGTTACAATGAGCAGTTCTTC.

The V and J genes are TRBV13 and TRBJ2-3; D is unresolved. V was pared by 3 bases and J by 6 bases, with 7 bases between. Germline V gives CDR1 PRHDT, CDR2 FYEKMQ (reference sequence). The CDR3 spans 12 residues. Here the CDR3 reads CASSLGPDTQYF. CDR3 DNA sequence: TGTGCCAGCAGCTTGGGCCCGGATACGCAGTATTTT.

The chain links TRBV7-9 to TRBJ2-7, with no clear D. Germline loops: CDR1 SEHNR, CDR2 FQNEAQ (reference sequence). With 1 base removed from V and 4 bases from J, the gap between germline ends came to 8 bases. This CDR3 is 13 amino acids long. The CDR3 DNA is TGTGCCAGCAGCTTAGTGGGCCCTTACGAGCAGTACTTC. It encodes CASSLVGPYEQYF.

As for this clone: No DNA is shown, since the ends of the CDR3 on it are uncertain; the CDR3 is the one TCRdb lists. The chain employs TRBV10-1 and TRBJ1-1. Germline V gene sequence: CDR1 WNHNN, CDR2 SYGVQD (reference sequence). The length of the CDR3 is 16 amino acids, counting both ends. CDR3 protein: CASSTSDRGGNTEAFF.

The J gene is TRBJ1-4, the V gene TRBV18; TRBD1 agrees at 8 bases. The V and J ends lost 2 bases and 7 bases, in that order; junction bases with no gene match: 6. Germline V gene lookup returns CDR1 KGHSH and CDR2 LQKENI. This CDR3 has 15 residues. The CDR3 here is CASSPDLDRVEKLFF. CDR3 coding DNA: TGTGCCAGCTCACCAGACTTGGACAGGGTTGAAAAACTGTTTTTT.

The rearrangement joins TRBV27 to TRBJ1-2; tentative D call: TRBD1 (6 bases). Trimming took 1 base from V and 2 from J, leaving 11 bases between them. The CDR3 sequence is 15 residues long. Looked up from germline, CDR1 is MNHEY and CDR2 is SMNVEV (reference sequence). The CDR3 DNA follows: TGTGCCAGCAGTTTATATGGGGGCGCGAACTATGGCTACACCTTC. It translates to CASSLYGGANYGYTF.

In this sample, this clone turned up a few times. The genes are TRBV19 and TRBJ2-2; no definite D call. The V end lost 8 bases, the J end lost 5 bases, and 12 bases lay between the germline ends. Germline V lookup: CDR1 LNHDA, CDR2 SQIVND (reference sequence). The CDR3 length is 13 residues. CDR3 protein: CASAVIQTGELFF. The CDR3 DNA sequence: TGTGCCAGTGCAGTAATACAAACCGGGGAGCTGTTTTTT.

V usage is TRBV5-1 and J usage is TRBJ2-5, with 7 nucleotides matching TRBD2. The CDR3 loop spans 16 amino acids. CDR1 is SGHRS and CDR2 is YFSETQ in the germline V gene. Unmatched junction bases numbered 7, after V lost 0 bases and J lost 2 bases. CDR3 sequence: CASSLAGGNLQETQYF. CDR3 sequence (DNA): TGCGCCAGCAGCTTGGCCGGGGGGAACCTACAAGAGACCCAGTACTTC. Drawing the rest from reference TRBV5-1 and TRBJ2-5, the complete variable domain is KAGVTQTPRYLIKTRGQQVTLSCSPISGHRSVSWYQQTPGQGLQFLFEYFSETQRNKGNFPGRFSGRQFSNSRSEMNVSTLELGDSALYLCASSLAGGNLQETQYFGPGTRLLVL.

CDR3 in DNA: TGTGCCAGCAGTGACTCTCCTTCCAATGAGCAGTTCTTC. It translates to CASSDSPSNEQFF. The J gene is TRBJ2-1, the V gene TRBV6-4; D not resolved. Per germline, CDR1 MRHNA and CDR2 SNTAGT. The CDR3 totals 13 residues. Trimming removed 0 bases at V and 6 bases at J, with 6 bases between.

This clone turned up a few times. The chain has TRBV7-2 and TRBJ1-2, with 8 bases fitting TRBD1. Trimming cost V 5 bases and J 6 bases; bases outside gene matches: 8. The germline CDR1 and CDR2 sequences are SGHTA and FQGNSA. This CDR3 has 14 amino acids. CDR3 loop: CASSVYRGTDGYTF. For the CDR3, the DNA is TGTGCCAGCAGCGTATACAGGGGGACAGATGGCTACACCTTC.

The chain has TRBV29-1 and TRBJ2-5, with 7 bases aligning to TRBD1. CDR3 length: 13 residues. CDR1 SQVTM and CDR2 ANQGSEA come from the germline V gene. V gave up 7 bases and J gave up 5 bases; unmatched junction bases: 10. This CDR3 reads CSARDRDMETQYF. For the CDR3, the DNA is TGCAGCGCCCGTGACAGGGACATGGAGACCCAGTACTTC. Full variable domain (rest looked up from reference TRBV29-1 and TRBJ2-5): SAVISQKPSRDICQRGTSLTIQCQVDSQVTMMFWYRQQPGQSLTLIATANQGSEATYESGFVIDKFPISRPNLTFSTLTVSNMSPEDSSIYLCSARDRDMETQYFGPGTRLLVL.

The chain uses TRBV29-1 and TRBJ2-6; D possibly corresponds to TRBD1 (6 bases). The CDR3 covers 16 residues. The V and J ends lost 3 bases and 4 bases respectively, with 16 bases between them. CDR1 and CDR2 (germline): SQVTM, ANQGSEA. This CDR3 reads CSVEGTGLTGANVLTF. The CDR3 DNA reads TGCAGCGTTGAGGGTACAGGGCTTACGGGGGCCAACGTCCTGACTTTC.

This clone was recorded only once. The rearrangement joins TRBV11-2 to TRBJ2-7; D unresolved. The CDR3 extends over 14 amino acids. Trimming stripped 1 base from V and 7 bases from J, with 14 bases between. CDR1 SGHAT and CDR2 FQNNGV come from the germline V gene. For the CDR3, the DNA is TGTGCCAGCAGCTTAGTAATGTTTCCCTTGGAGCAGTACTTC. Protein: CASSLVMFPLEQYF.

The rearrangement joins TRBV7-8 to TRBJ1-3; no reliable D call. V was trimmed by 5 bases and J by 0 bases, leaving 20 bases between them. Germline loops: CDR1 SGHVS, CDR2 FQNEAQ. The CDR3 spans 18 residues. The CDR3 nucleotides read TGTGCCAGCAGCCCCCGCACTAAGGCCATCAGCTCTGGAAACACCATATATTTT. Amino acid sequence: CASSPRTKAISSGNTIYF.